The entry below describes one T cell receptor (beta chain). The antigen is not known. The sample is drawn from a study of cytomegalovirus exposure and HLA in healthy donors. Primers: 60 Vbeta forward and 13 Jbeta reverse. TCRdb's copy holds only in-frame clones and misses some; the assay was immunoSEQ multiplex PCR. The profile shows about 140,000 clones, approximately 71% of them singletons. Trimming stripped 8 bases from V and 4 bases from J, with 13 bases between. The germline gives CDR1 SNHLY, CDR2 FYNNEI. This CDR3 has 13 residues. Overall study results and limits: Relative to equally common others, HLA-associated TCR beta chains showed greater clonal expansion in a later analysis.

Sequencing was carried out using PBMCs. The receptor was derived from a man between 25 and 39 years old in good health and CMV-seronegative. This chain connects TRBV2 to TRBJ2-3; possible D gene TRBD2, 6 bases. The chain's CDR3 is CASSKWGADTQYF. CDR3 coding DNA: TGTGCCAGCTCAAAGTGGGGGGCAGATACGCAGTATTTT.